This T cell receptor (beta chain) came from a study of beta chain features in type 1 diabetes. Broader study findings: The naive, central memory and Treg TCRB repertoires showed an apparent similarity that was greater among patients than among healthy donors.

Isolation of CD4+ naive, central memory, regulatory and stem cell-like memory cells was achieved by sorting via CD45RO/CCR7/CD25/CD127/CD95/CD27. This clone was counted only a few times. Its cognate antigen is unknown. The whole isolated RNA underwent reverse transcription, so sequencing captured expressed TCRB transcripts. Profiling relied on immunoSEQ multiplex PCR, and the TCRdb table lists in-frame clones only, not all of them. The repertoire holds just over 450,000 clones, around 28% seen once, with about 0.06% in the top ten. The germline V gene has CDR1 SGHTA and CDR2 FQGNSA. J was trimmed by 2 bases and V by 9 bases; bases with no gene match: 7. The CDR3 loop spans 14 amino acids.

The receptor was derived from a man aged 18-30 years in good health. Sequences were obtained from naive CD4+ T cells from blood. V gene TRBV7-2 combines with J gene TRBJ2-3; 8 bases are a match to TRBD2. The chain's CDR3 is CASQTSAVTDTQYF. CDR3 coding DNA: TGTGCCAGTCAGACTAGCGCCGTCACAGATACGCAGTATTTT.